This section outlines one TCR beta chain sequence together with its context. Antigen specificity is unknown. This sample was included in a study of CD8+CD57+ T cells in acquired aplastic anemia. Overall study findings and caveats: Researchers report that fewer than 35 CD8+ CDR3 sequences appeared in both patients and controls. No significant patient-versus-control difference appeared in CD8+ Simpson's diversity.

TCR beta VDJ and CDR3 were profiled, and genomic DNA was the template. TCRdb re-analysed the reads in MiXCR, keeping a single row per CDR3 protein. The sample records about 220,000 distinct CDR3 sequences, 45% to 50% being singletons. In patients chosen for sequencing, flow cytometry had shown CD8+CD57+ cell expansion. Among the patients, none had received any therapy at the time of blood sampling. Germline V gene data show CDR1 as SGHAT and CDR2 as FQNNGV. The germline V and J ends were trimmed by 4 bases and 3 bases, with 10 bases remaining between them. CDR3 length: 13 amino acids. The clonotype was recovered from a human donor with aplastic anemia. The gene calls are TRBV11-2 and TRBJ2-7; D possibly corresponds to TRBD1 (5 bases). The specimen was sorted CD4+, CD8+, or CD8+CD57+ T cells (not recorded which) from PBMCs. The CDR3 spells CASSSTASYEQYF. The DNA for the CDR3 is TGTGCCAGCAGCTCGACAGCGAGCTACGAGCAGTACTTC.